Below are 8 T cell receptor beta chains sequenced from a single sample in a study of control samples from healthy donors and cancer patients. TCRdb's copy holds only in-frame clones and misses some; the assay was immunoSEQ multiplex PCR. The repertoire holds about 140,000 clones, with approximately 91% as singletons. Source material: blood. The receptors originated from a woman aged 30 to 39 in good health.

A single count supports this clone. The CDR3 region is CASSSRLAPSTDTQYF. The CDR3, as DNA: TGTGCCAGCAGCTCCCGACTAGCCCCAAGCACAGATACGCAGTATTTT. The chain carries TRBV13 and TRBJ2-3; TRBD2 matches at 7 bases. J was trimmed by 0 bases and V by 4 bases; bases with no gene match: 7. The CDR3 is made up of 16 amino acids. Germline CDR1 PRHDT, CDR2 FYEKMQ (reference sequence).

Concerning this clone: This probably arose from a read error, given a far larger clone one base away. The chain combines TRBV3-1 (or the pseudogene TRBV3-2) with TRBJ2-7; D gene uncertain. CDR1 and CDR2 from the germline V gene are LGHDT and YNNKEL (reference sequence). This CDR3 comprises 11 residues. Trimming shortened V by 5 bases and J by 2 bases, and 4 bases separated the two germline ends. The CDR3 loop reads CASSTTYEQYF. In DNA, the CDR3 is TGTGCCAGCAGCACCACCTACGAGCAGTACTTC.

This chain joins TRBV9 and TRBJ2-7; possibly TRBD2 for D (5 bases). V lost 0 bases and J lost 5, with 9 bases in between. The CDR3 loop spans 13 amino acids. CDR1 and CDR2 from the germline V gene are SGDLS and YYNGEE. CDR3 sequence reads: CASSVGTYDEQYF. CDR3 DNA: TGTGCCAGCAGCGTAGGGACTTACGACGAGCAGTACTTC.

The genes are TRBV3-1 (or the pseudogene TRBV3-2) and TRBJ2-1, with D possibly being TRBD1 or TRBD2 (7 bases each). CDR1 is LGHDT and CDR2 is YNNKEL in the germline V gene (reference sequence). The length of the CDR3 is 16 residues. Trimming removed 5 bases from V and 4 bases from J, with 18 bases in between. The CDR3: CASSGRGQDLYNEQFF. CDR3 DNA: TGTGCCAGCAGCGGGAGGGGGCAGGACCTTTACAATGAGCAGTTCTTC.

The chain has TRBV6-4 and TRBJ2-2; D remains ambiguous. This CDR3 has 15 amino acids. Germline V gene data show CDR1 as MRHNA and CDR2 as SNTAGT. Deletions cut 0 bases from V and 1 base from J, with 6 bases between. This CDR3 is CASSDSAGNTGELFF. The CDR3 nucleotides read TGTGCCAGCAGTGACTCGGCAGGGAACACCGGGGAGCTGTTTTTT.

The chain couples TRBV30 to TRBJ2-3; D might be TRBD1 or TRBD2, each matching 5 bases. The CDR3 runs 16 residues. CDR1 and CDR2 (germline): GTSNPN, SVGIG (reference sequence). Trimming removed 0 bases from V and 1 base from J, with 14 bases in between. The CDR3: CAWSVLVGVRTDTQYF. The CDR3, as DNA: TGTGCCTGGAGTGTACTTGTGGGGGTCCGCACAGATACGCAGTATTTT.

The rearrangement uses TRBV9 and TRBJ2-2; D possibly corresponds to TRBD2 (5 bases). CDR3 length equals 16 residues. The germline gives CDR1 SGDLS, CDR2 YYNGEE. V lost 3 bases and J lost 4, with 16 bases in between. The DNA for the CDR3 is TGTGCCAGCAGCGGCGTCGAGATAGCGATCACCGGGGAGCTGTTTTTT. Its translation is CASSGVEIAITGELFF. The variable domain in full, completed from reference TRBV9 and TRBJ2-2, reads DSGVTQTPKHLITATGQRVTLRCSPRSGDLSVYWYQQSLDQGLQFLIQYYNGEERAKGNILERFSAQQFPDLHSELNLSSLELGDSALYFCASSGVEIAITGELFFGEGSRLTVL.

This sequence joins TRBV10-1 and TRBJ2-1; D call uncertain. Germline CDR1 WNHNN, CDR2 SYGVQD (reference sequence). This CDR3 is 13 amino acids long. Trimming took off 0 bases at V and 5 bases at J, with 5 bases between the two ends. The CDR3 DNA sequence: TGCGCCAGCAGTGAGTCGGGGAACAATGAGCAGTTCTTC. It translates to CASSESGNNEQFF.